This T cell receptor beta chain was obtained from a study of blood T cell repertoires in COVID-19. Across the whole study: Researchers got acute and convalescent COVID-19 samples from the United States, Italy and Spain.

Repertoires were generated with immunoSEQ multiplex PCR, while TCRdb's copy carries only in-frame clones and drops some. This table has about 46,000 clones, approximately 88% appearing once. With 3 bases removed from V and 0 bases from J, the gap between germline ends came to 17 bases. The CDR3 loop spans 17 amino acids. Germline V CDR1 and CDR2: LNHDA, SQIVND (reference sequence). V is TRBV19 and J is TRBJ1-1; D not certain. This TCR came from a human donor with active COVID-19. The donor label of this sample is uncertain. Sequencing was done on a sample of peripheral blood. DNA of the CDR3: TGTGCCAGTAGTATTCGGTGGAGAAATCGCATGAACACTGAAGCTTTCTTT. This gives the protein CASSIRWRNRMNTEAFF.